These 31 T cell receptor beta chains originate from one sample sequenced in a study of blood T cell repertoires in COVID-19. TCRdb keeps only in-frame clones here, not all; method: immunoSEQ multiplex PCR. The data contain 100,000 to 150,000 clones, roughly four fifths of them singletons. The specimen was peripheral blood. The receptors were gathered from a man older than 75 with COVID-19, enrolled during active disease.

The CDR3 sequence: CASSIGPRTSGITDTQYF. In DNA, the CDR3 is TGTGCCAGTAGTATAGGCCCTCGGACTAGCGGGATAACAGATACGCAGTATTTT. J is TRBJ2-3 and V is TRBV19; 12 bases fit TRBD2. Trimming at V came to 1 base and at J to 3 bases, leaving 8 bases not matched to a gene. The length of the CDR3 is 18 residues. The V gene's germline CDR1 is LNHDA and CDR2 SQIVND (reference sequence).

This clone was seen only once. The chain joins TRBV19 to TRBJ1-1; D is possibly TRBD1 (5 bases). Between the trimmed V and J ends, which lost 5 bases and 11 bases, there was a span of 9 bases. The CDR3 runs 10 residues. Germline CDR1 and CDR2: LNHDA and SQIVND (reference sequence). DNA for the CDR3: TGTGCCAGTAGTGCAGGGCGGGCTTTCTTT. It specifies CASSAGRAFF. The variable domain in full, completed from reference TRBV19 and TRBJ1-1, reads DGGITQSPKYLFRKEGQNVTLSCEQNLNHDAMYWYRQDPGQGLRLIYYSQIVNDFQKGDIAEGYSVSREKKESFPLTVTSAQKNPTAFYLCASSAGRAFFGQGTRLTVV.

The V and J genes are TRBV7-3 and TRBJ2-3; D is possibly TRBD2 (6 bases). Germline-derived CDR1 and CDR2 are SGHTA and FQGTGA. The CDR3 has 13 residues. With 1 base removed from V and 5 bases from J, the gap between germline ends came to 7 bases. The CDR3 here is CASSLMEGDTQYF. The CDR3 coding sequence is TGTGCCAGCAGCTTAATGGAGGGAGATACGCAGTATTTT.

The chain is built from TRBV6-5 and TRBJ2-1; D not certain. The V end was cut by 8 bases, the J end by 4 bases, with 12 bases between. The CDR3 loop spans 13 amino acids. The germline CDR1 and CDR2 sequences are MNHEY and SVGAGI. CDR3: CASDLDLYNEQFF. In DNA form, the CDR3 reads TGTGCCAGCGACCTCGACTTATACAATGAGCAGTTCTTC.

V is TRBV10-3 and J is TRBJ1-5; D call uncertain. Deletions cut 5 bases from V and 7 bases from J, with 15 bases between. Germline lookup yields CDR1 ENHRY and CDR2 SYGVKD. This CDR3 has 14 residues. The CDR3 DNA follows: TGTGCCATCAGTCAAGAGGTGTCGGGACAGCCCCAGCATTTT. Its protein product is CAISQEVSGQPQHF.

The genes are TRBV25-1 and TRBJ1-6; TRBD1 agrees at 8 bases. The CDR3 sequence is 15 residues long. Germline CDR1 MGHDK, CDR2 SYGVNS. The junction had 6 bases not matched to a gene; V was cut back by 3 bases and J by 8 bases. The chain's CDR3 is CASSDPGQGYSPLHF. As DNA, the CDR3 is TGTGCCAGCAGTGATCCCGGACAGGGATATTCACCCCTCCACTTT.

This rearrangement joins TRBV13 to TRBJ1-4; TRBD1 might be the D (6 bases). Germline V gene sequence: CDR1 PRHDT, CDR2 FYEKMQ (reference sequence). This CDR3 has 13 amino acids. V lost 8 bases and J 6 bases, leaving 13 bases between the germline ends. CDR3: CASRQAGYEKLFF. CDR3 coding DNA: TGTGCCAGCCGACAGGCTGGTTATGAAAAACTGTTTTTT.

The CDR3, as DNA: TGCGCCAGCAGCGGACAGGGGGGGAGCACTGAAGCTTTCTTT. Its translation: CASSGQGGSTEAFF. The J gene is TRBJ1-1, the V gene TRBV5-1; TRBD1 matches 10 bases. Germline lookup yields CDR1 SGHRS and CDR2 YFSETQ. The V segment lost 4 bases and the J segment 4 bases; nucleotides outside the gene matches: 4. The CDR3 has 14 amino acids.

V is TRBV7-3 and J is TRBJ2-1, with TRBD2 matching over 7 bases. From germline, CDR1 is SGHTA and CDR2 FQGTGA. V was pared by 5 bases and J by 3 bases, with 7 bases of the junction left unmatched. The CDR3 is made up of 15 amino acids. CDR3 in amino acids: CASSRKRDLYNEQFF. The CDR3, as DNA: TGTGCCAGCAGCCGGAAGCGGGATCTCTACAATGAGCAGTTCTTC.

This clone was detected only a few times. This sequence joins TRBV3-1 (or the pseudogene TRBV3-2) and TRBJ2-3, with 7 bases that match TRBD2. V dropped 1 base and J dropped 1; count of bases not matched to a gene: 2. Germline lookup yields CDR1 LGHDT and CDR2 YNNKEL (reference sequence). The CDR3 consists of 15 residues. CDR3 bases: TGTGCCAGCAGCCAAGCTAGCGGCCGCACAGATACGCAGTATTTT. This codes for CASSQASGRTDTQYF.

The rearrangement joins TRBV19 to TRBJ2-7, with 11 bases identical to TRBD2. The CDR3 is 15 residues long. The ends lost 1 base at V and 3 bases at J; junction bases unmatched: 2. CDR1 is LNHDA and CDR2 is SQIVND in the germline V gene (reference sequence). CDR3: CASSIGLAGNYEQYF. CDR3 nucleotide sequence: TGTGCCAGTAGTATAGGACTAGCGGGAAACTACGAGCAGTACTTC.

The genes are TRBV12-3 or TRBV12-4 and TRBJ1-1, with D maybe TRBD1 (5 bases). V was pared by 6 bases and J by 11 bases, with 13 bases between. The CDR3 consists of 11 residues. The CDR3 sequence: CASSRGTRAFF. In DNA form, the CDR3 reads TGTGCCAGCAGCCGGGGGACTAGGGCTTTCTTT.

This clone was recorded at least ten times. In DNA form, the CDR3 reads TGTGCCAGTAGTTACAGAGATAGCAATCAGCCCCAGCATTTT. Protein sequence: CASSYRDSNQPQHF. V is TRBV19 and J is TRBJ1-5; no firm D call. This CDR3 comprises 14 residues. With 5 bases removed from V and 0 bases from J, the gap between germline ends came to 8 bases. Looked up from germline, CDR1 is LNHDA and CDR2 is SQIVND (reference sequence).

The V gene is TRBV18, the J gene TRBJ1-3, with a tentative D call TRBD1 (6 bases). Trimming shortened V by 3 bases and J by 0 bases, and 21 bases separated the two germline ends. This CDR3 contains 19 residues. Germline V gene data show CDR1 as KGHSH and CDR2 as LQKENI. As DNA, the CDR3 is TGTGCCAGCTCACCCGTAAATGGGGTAGGACAGAGCTCTGGAAACACCATATATTTT. As protein: CASSPVNGVGQSSGNTIYF.

In its sample, this clone was seen a few times. The V and J genes are TRBV6-5 and TRBJ2-5, with TRBD2 identical over 9 bases. The CDR3 has 15 amino acids. Trimming took 0 bases from V and 3 from J; bases not matched to a gene: 2. Germline CDR1 reads MNHEY; CDR2 reads SVGAGI. The CDR3 reads CASSYSGGREETQYF. In DNA, the CDR3 is TGTGCCAGCAGTTACTCGGGCGGGAGGGAAGAGACCCAGTACTTC.

J is TRBJ2-7 and V is TRBV12-3 or TRBV12-4; D gene ambiguous. The CDR3 runs 12 residues. Trimming took 4 bases from V and 5 from J, leaving 9 bases between them. The CDR3 DNA reads TGTGCCAGCAGTTCCACATTGGACGAGCAGTACTTC. Translated, it gives CASSSTLDEQYF.

The count of this clone is one. The chain combines TRBV9 with TRBJ2-6; 9 nucleotides match TRBD1. The CDR3 length is 18 residues. The V gene's germline CDR1 is SGDLS and CDR2 YYNGEE. V shed 4 bases and J 0 bases; nucleotides not matched to a gene: 8. The CDR3 nucleotides read TGTGCCAGCAGCCCGCAGACAGGGGGGGGCTCTGGGGCCAACGTCCTGACTTTC. It yields the protein CASSPQTGGGSGANVLTF.

The rearrangement links TRBV3-1 (or the pseudogene TRBV3-2) to TRBJ2-1; 8 bases map to TRBD1. CDR3 length equals 15 residues. Trimming cost V 1 base and J 7 bases; bases outside gene matches: 6. The V gene's germline CDR1 is LGHDT and CDR2 YNNKEL (reference sequence). The chain's CDR3 is CASSQVPGGMNEQFF. DNA for the CDR3: TGTGCCAGCAGCCAAGTTCCAGGGGGCATGAATGAGCAGTTCTTC.

The rearrangement joins TRBV4-1 to TRBJ2-2, with 8 bases lining up with TRBD2. With V trimmed by 0 bases and J by 7 bases, 10 bases remained unmatched. The CDR3 is 17 amino acids. Germline V gene lookup returns CDR1 MGHRA and CDR2 YSYEKL. As DNA, the CDR3 is TGCGCCAGCAGCCAAGAAAACCCGGGAGGGCCCCACGGGGAGCTGTTTTTT. Encoded protein: CASSQENPGGPHGELFF.

This chain connects TRBV4-1 to TRBJ1-6; the match to TRBD1 covers 7 bases. V was pared by 5 bases and J by 6 bases, with 7 bases of the junction left unmatched. Germline CDR1 reads MGHRA; CDR2 reads YSYEKL. CDR3 length equals 15 residues. The CDR3 DNA is TGCGCCAGCAGCGACCGACAGGGAGGTAATTCACCCCTCCACTTT. Translation gives CASSDRQGGNSPLHF.

This chain links TRBV5-4 with TRBJ2-2; 9 nucleotides match TRBD1. Germline V gives CDR1 SGHNT, CDR2 YYREEE (reference sequence). CDR3 length equals 14 residues. J was trimmed by 7 bases and V by 3 bases; bases with no gene match: 4. The DNA of the CDR3 is TGTGCCAGCAGCTCAACAGGGGGCAACGGGGAGCTGTTTTTT. Translation: CASSSTGGNGELFF.

This clone was counted only a few times. This chain joins TRBV4-1 and TRBJ2-1; 7 bases map to TRBD2. Germline V CDR1 and CDR2: MGHRA, YSYEKL. J was trimmed by 6 bases and V by 4 bases; bases with no gene match: 9. There are 15 residues in the CDR3. CDR3 amino acids: CASSPGLDLPNEQFF. The CDR3 bases are TGCGCCAGCAGCCCTGGACTAGACCTCCCCAATGAGCAGTTCTTC.

This chain connects TRBV24-1 to TRBJ2-7, with 8 bases that match TRBD1. The V segment lost 7 bases and the J segment 2 bases; nucleotides outside the gene matches: 6. The CDR3 is 14 residues long. Germline loops: CDR1 KGHDR, CDR2 SFDVKD. CDR3 DNA: TGTGCCACCAGATCGGACAGGGCCCCCTACGAGCAGTACTTC. Amino acid sequence: CATRSDRAPYEQYF.

This clone appeared a few times. The chain has TRBV6-1 and TRBJ2-2, with TRBD2 identical over 9 bases. Per germline, CDR1 MNHNS and CDR2 SASEGT. The CDR3 covers 14 residues. Trimming took 3 bases from V and 8 from J; bases not matched to a gene: 4. The CDR3 reads CASSDGTSLGELFF. In DNA form, the CDR3 reads TGTGCCAGCAGTGACGGGACTAGCTTGGGGGAGCTGTTTTTT.

V and J are TRBV6-5 and TRBJ1-6; D gene unclear. Trimming stripped 0 bases from V and 11 bases from J, with 11 bases between. This CDR3 spans 14 amino acids. Germline V gene lookup returns CDR1 MNHEY and CDR2 SVGAGI. The CDR3 loop reads CASSYSGRTAPLHF. CDR3 DNA sequence: TGTGCCAGCAGTTACTCGGGGAGGACGGCACCCCTCCACTTT.

This clone was seen only once. This chain connects TRBV4-2 to TRBJ2-7, with 9 bases that match TRBD1. V trimming: 4 bases; J trimming: 2 bases; junction bases outside the gene matches: 15. CDR1 is LGHNA and CDR2 is YNFKEQ in the germline V gene. CDR3 length: 18 residues. CDR3 sequence reads: CASSPRDRVGTLTYEQYF. The CDR3 DNA follows: TGTGCCAGCAGCCCCCGGGACAGGGTGGGGACTCTTACCTACGAGCAGTACTTC.

This clone was seen a few times. The CDR3 DNA sequence: TGTGCCAGCAGTGTCGGAGGGCGCGAGCAGTACTTC. Its protein is CASSVGGREQYF. The rearrangement links TRBV2 to TRBJ2-7; possibly TRBD2 for D (6 bases). V lost 4 bases to trimming and J lost 6 bases, with 10 bases between them. This CDR3 spans 12 amino acids. Germline values: CDR1 SNHLY, CDR2 FYNNEI.

V gene TRBV24-1 combines with J gene TRBJ2-3; 7 bases line up with TRBD1. Germline V gives CDR1 KGHDR, CDR2 SFDVKD. The CDR3 has 14 amino acids. V was clipped by 8 bases and J by 5 bases; unmatched bases: 9. The DNA for the CDR3 is TGTGCCACCACTTCCGGGACAGCCCAAGATACGCAGTATTTT. Translation gives CATTSGTAQDTQYF.

This clone was recorded a few times. The V gene is TRBV4-2, the J gene TRBJ2-3; maybe TRBD2 (5 bases). Germline V CDR1 and CDR2: LGHNA, YNFKEQ. The CDR3 is 16 residues long. The V and J ends lost 2 bases and 0 bases respectively, with 12 bases between them. CDR3 loop: CASSQLSSKSTDTQYF. As DNA, the CDR3 is TGTGCCAGCAGCCAATTGTCTAGCAAGAGCACAGATACGCAGTATTTT.

This chain connects TRBV6-5 to TRBJ2-3; the match to TRBD2 covers 7 bases. The CDR3 runs 15 residues. With V trimmed by 7 bases and J by 4 bases, 11 bases remained unmatched. Per the germline V gene, CDR1 is MNHEY and CDR2 is SVGAGI. CDR3 nucleotides: TGTGCCAGCATAGAGGGCGGGAGTAAGGCAGATACGCAGTATTTT. Protein sequence: CASIEGGSKADTQYF.

The genes are TRBV28 and TRBJ2-3; D is possibly TRBD2 (5 bases). The CDR3 is 16 residues long. Germline V gene data show CDR1 as MDHEN and CDR2 as SYDVKM. Trimming pared 2 bases from V and 4 bases from J, leaving 16 bases between. The CDR3 region is CASSLRQPGTSDTQYF. The CDR3, as DNA: TGTGCCAGCAGTTTAAGGCAGCCGGGAACCTCAGATACGCAGTATTTT.